There are many counts of the clone carrying this T cell receptor (beta chain). Its antigen is as yet unknown. This specimen belongs to a study of read filtering for tumor transcriptome and immune sequencing. At the level of the study: The cohort had about 16 men and approximately 14 women aged roughly 40 to 90, mean around 66 years. R-ISS stage counts were 8 for I, more than 15 for II, six or seven for III.

Study results and caveats: Without single-read clonotypes, shared clonotype proportions correlated more between IR-seq and RNA-seq. Sorted CD138-negative bone marrow cells were not purified T cells.

Molecular barcoded adaptors covering alpha/delta and beta/gamma chains were used on approximately 400 ng RNA. TCRdb independently ran MiXCR on the reads; one entry per CDR3 protein. This repertoire shows 100,000 to 150,000 distinct CDR3 sequences, less than 15% found once; its top ten account for 7% to 9%. This CDR3 contains 17 residues. The germline CDR1 and CDR2 sequences are LGHNA and YNFKEQ. V gave up 3 bases and J gave up 7 bases; unmatched junction bases: 7. The rearrangement joins TRBV4-2 to TRBJ2-1; 15 nucleotides line up with TRBD2. The source material was a population of CD138-negative cells sorted from bone marrow. The TCR sequence derives from a donor older than 35 with multiple myeloma. The CDR3 bases are TGTGCCAGCAGCCACGGACTAGCGGGAGGGCCGGGGAATGAGCAGTTCTTC. Its protein is CASSHGLAGGPGNEQFF.